This T cell receptor (beta chain) emerged from a study of PD-1 blockade in mismatch repair-deficient tumors. A few pembrolizumab responders had their TCRs sequenced. The study's findings and limits: Tumor-resident clones, often absent from pretreatment blood, expanded after pembrolizumab and then contracted.

About this clone itself: Its antigen is currently unknown.

Measured with immunoSEQ multiplex PCR; TCRdb has only the in-frame clones, and not every one. The sample lists about 34,000 clones, roughly 80% seen once, with around 3.4% in the top ten. Trimming pared 0 bases from V and 3 bases from J, leaving 14 bases between. The CDR3 contains 16 residues. From germline, CDR1 is MGHRA and CDR2 YSYEKL. The sample was PBMCs, taken approximately 6 weeks after starting pembrolizumab. The chain carries TRBV4-1 and TRBJ1-2, with D possibly being TRBD1 (6 bases). This clonotype was sampled from an adult with mismatch repair-deficient cancer. The CDR3 protein is CASSQDSSGAYYGYTF. CDR3 nucleotides: TGCGCCAGCAGCCAAGATAGTTCAGGGGCTTACTATGGCTACACCTTC.